Listed here are 29 T cell receptor beta chains from one sample, sequenced in a study of control samples from healthy donors and cancer patients. This table comes from immunoSEQ multiplex PCR, and its TCRdb copy is limited to in-frame clones, with some not included. The table lists more than 90,000 clones, more than 85% of them singletons, with about 7.8% in the top ten. Sequenced sample: blood. The source of these receptors is a young man in good health.

The genes are TRBV7-9 and TRBJ2-1; TRBD1 might be the D (6 bases). The CDR3 totals 16 residues. Germline V gene sequence: CDR1 SEHNR, CDR2 FQNEAQ (reference sequence). The V gene lost 1 base and the J gene lost 5 bases, with 15 bases spanning the gap. Here the CDR3 DNA reads TGTGCCAGCAGCTTAGGGACAGTTGTAATCCACAATGAGCAGTTCTTC. This translates into CASSLGTVVIHNEQFF.

This sequence joins TRBV19 and TRBJ2-5, with 10 bases identical to TRBD2. Germline V CDR1 and CDR2: LNHDA, SQIVND (reference sequence). This CDR3 spans 17 amino acids. With 4 bases clipped from V and 0 bases from J, the junction kept 8 bases outside the gene matches. The CDR3, as DNA: TGTGCCAGTAGTAAAGCTAGCGGGAGCCAGTACCAAGAGACCCAGTACTTC. Translated: CASSKASGSQYQETQYF.

The chain has TRBV11-2 and TRBJ2-7; D is unclear. The V gene lost 0 bases and the J gene lost 2 bases, with 2 bases spanning the gap. The germline gives CDR1 SGHAT, CDR2 FQNNGV. CDR3 size: 12 residues. The CDR3 DNA reads as TGTGCCAGCAGCTTAGAAGCCTACGAGCAGTACGTC. As protein: CASSLEAYEQYV.

This clone was seen just once. This chain's CDR3 is CASSLQGGGYGYTF. CDR3 coding DNA: TGCGCCAGCAGTTTACAGGGAGGGGGCTATGGCTACACCTTC. V and J are TRBV10-2 and TRBJ1-2, with D perhaps matching TRBD1 (6 bases). The CDR3 totals 14 residues. The V end lost 5 bases, the J end lost 4 bases, and 14 bases lay between the germline ends. Germline-derived CDR1 and CDR2 are WSHSY and SAAADI.

The chain combines TRBV7-9 with TRBJ1-2; the match to TRBD1 covers 8 bases. Per the germline V gene, CDR1 is SEHNR and CDR2 is FQNEAQ (reference sequence). V was pared by 5 bases and J by 4 bases, with 15 bases of the junction left unmatched. The CDR3 is 17 residues long. CDR3 loop: CASSPATTGARIYGYTF. DNA for the CDR3: TGTGCCAGCAGCCCCGCCACGACAGGGGCGCGAATCTATGGCTACACCTTC.

The chain combines TRBV18 with TRBJ2-3, with TRBD1 matching over 12 bases. CDR3 length: 19 amino acids. Germline lookup yields CDR1 KGHSH and CDR2 LQKENI. V shed 5 bases, J shed 0 bases, and the junction held 12 bases outside the gene matches. CDR3 DNA: TGTGCCAGCTCAACTACCGGGACAGGGGGCGCGACTAGCACAGATACGCAGTATTTT. It is translated as CASSTTGTGGATSTDTQYF.

The sample holds one count of this clone. V is TRBV4-3 and J is TRBJ2-7; TRBD1 agrees at 10 bases. V shed 2 bases and J 3 bases; nucleotides not matched to a gene: 4. Germline CDR1 LGHNA, CDR2 YSLEER. The CDR3 runs to 15 residues. The CDR3 bases are TGCGCCAGCAGCCAACTCGGACAGGGGGTCTACGAGCAGTACTTC. Its protein product is CASSQLGQGVYEQYF.

V is TRBV7-2 and J is TRBJ1-1, with D unclear. The germline V gene encodes CDR1 SGHTA and CDR2 FQGNSA. The CDR3 consists of 14 residues. The V end was cut by 3 bases, the J end by 1 base, with 9 bases between. The CDR3 loop reads CASSFRSRNTEAFF. The CDR3 coding sequence is TGTGCCAGCAGCTTCCGCAGCAGGAACACTGAAGCTTTCTTT.

The rearrangement uses TRBV4-2 and TRBJ2-4, with 7 bases lining up with TRBD1. Trimming removed 3 bases from V and 10 bases from J; junction bases left unmatched: 18. This CDR3 is 17 amino acids long. Germline V gives CDR1 LGHNA, CDR2 YNFKEQ. The CDR3 sequence is CASSQASRGSGVMIQYF. The CDR3 nucleotides are TGTGCCAGCAGCCAGGCATCCAGGGGGTCTGGGGTAATGATTCAGTACTTC.

The J gene is TRBJ2-1, the V gene TRBV7-8; the match to TRBD2 covers 10 bases. Germline values: CDR1 SGHVS, CDR2 FQNEAQ. Trimming cost V 4 bases and J 5 bases; bases outside gene matches: 11. The CDR3 has 17 amino acids. CDR3 nucleotides: TGTGCCAGCAGCTCCTCCCTAGCGGGAGCTTCGGACAATGAGCAGTTCTTC. This sequence encodes CASSSSLAGASDNEQFF.

This clone was recorded only once. This chain joins TRBV24-1 and TRBJ2-3, with TRBD2 matching over 8 bases. Germline values: CDR1 KGHDR, CDR2 SFDVKD. The CDR3 runs to 15 residues. Losses at the gene ends were 3 bases for V and 7 bases for J; bases not matched to a gene: 8. CDR3 nucleotides: TGTGCCACCAGTGATGCTCCGGGCGGGAGGCATACGCAGTATTTT. Its translation: CATSDAPGGRHTQYF.

The chain joins TRBV24-1 to TRBJ2-3; D ambiguous. The CDR3 extends over 15 amino acids. The V end lost 5 bases, the J end lost 6 bases, and 17 bases lay between the germline ends. Germline assignment: CDR1 KGHDR and CDR2 SFDVKD. The DNA for the CDR3 is TGTGCCACCAGTGCAACTACGGCTTCCGTTGATACGCAGTATTTT. It codes for CATSATTASVDTQYF.

The chain combines TRBV7-2 with TRBJ2-1, with D possibly called TRBD1 or TRBD2 (5 bases each). CDR1 is SGHTA, CDR2 FQGNSA, per germline. Trimming cost V 7 bases and J 4 bases, with 23 bases left between them. This CDR3 is built from 17 residues. CDR3 loop: CASTDRGGTPAYNEQFF. The DNA for the CDR3 is TGTGCCAGCACCGACCGTGGGGGAACGCCCGCTTACAATGAGCAGTTCTTC.

The chain couples TRBV3-1 (or the pseudogene TRBV3-2) to TRBJ1-6; TRBD1 matches 7 bases. Trimming at V came to 5 bases and at J to 8 bases, leaving 12 bases not matched to a gene. The CDR3 contains 16 residues. Germline V gene sequence: CDR1 LGHDT, CDR2 YNNKEL (reference sequence). The CDR3 bases are TGTGCCAGCAGCAACCCTAACAGGGGCGGCGATTCACCCCTCCACTTT. Its translation is CASSNPNRGGDSPLHF.

The chain employs TRBV20-1 and TRBJ2-7, with D possibly TRBD1 on 7 matching bases. This CDR3 contains 14 residues. The ends were cut back, 4 bases at V and 2 bases at J, with 15 bases in the middle. The germline V gene has CDR1 DFQATT and CDR2 SNEGSKA (reference sequence). In nucleotides, the CDR3 is TGCAGTGCTATTGATGCCAGGGGGGCCTACGAGCAGTACTTC. As protein: CSAIDARGAYEQYF.

The V and J genes are TRBV6-6 and TRBJ2-7; tentative D call: TRBD1 (5 bases). From germline, CDR1 is MNHNY and CDR2 SVGAGI (reference sequence). The V gene lost 2 bases and the J gene lost 3 bases, with 17 bases spanning the gap. The CDR3 is made up of 16 amino acids. CDR3 nucleotides: TGTGCCAGCAGTTACAGGAGTACAGGACAAGGCTACGAGCAGTACTTC. This translates into CASSYRSTGQGYEQYF.

This rearrangement joins TRBV5-6 to TRBJ2-3; weak D call: TRBD2 (6 bases). The CDR3 covers 15 residues. V lost 2 bases, J lost 1 base, and 11 bases lay in between. Germline V gene lookup returns CDR1 SGHDT and CDR2 YYEEEE. CDR3 sequence (DNA): TGTGCCAGCAGCTTCCGGCGGGGAGGCACAGATACGCAGTATTTT. It translates to CASSFRRGGTDTQYF.

A single count supports this clone. The chain joins TRBV30 to TRBJ2-2; 7 bases match TRBD2. V dropped 5 bases and J dropped 5; count of bases not matched to a gene: 5. The CDR3 length is 13 residues. The V gene's germline CDR1 is GTSNPN and CDR2 SVGIG (reference sequence). CDR3 sequence: CAWCRGETGELFF. The DNA for the CDR3 is TGTGCCTGGTGCCGGGGGGAGACCGGGGAGCTGTTTTTT. The full variable domain, rest sourced from reference TRBV30 and TRBJ2-2, is SQTIHQWPATLVQPVGSPLSLECTVEGTSNPNLYWYRQAAGRGLQLLFYSVGIGQISSEVPQNLSASRPQDRQFILSSKKLLLSDSGFYLCAWCRGETGELFFGEGSRLTVL.

The chain employs TRBV30 and TRBJ1-2; D is unclear. The CDR3 has 13 amino acids. V lost 2 bases, J lost 3 bases, and 10 bases lay in between. The germline V gene encodes CDR1 GTSNPN and CDR2 SVGIG (reference sequence). This CDR3 is CAWSLERDYGYTF. The CDR3 DNA reads as TGTGCCTGGAGTCTCGAAAGGGACTATGGCTACACCTTC.

The chain uses TRBV20-1 and TRBJ2-7; D not certain. The CDR3 loop spans 13 amino acids. Germline CDR1 and CDR2: DFQATT and SNEGSKA (reference sequence). V lost 3 bases, J lost 3 bases, and 12 bases lay in between. The CDR3 sequence: CSASTRLGYEQYF. In DNA form, the CDR3 reads TGCAGTGCTAGTACCCGGCTGGGCTACGAGCAGTACTTC.

In nucleotides, the CDR3 is TGTGCCAGCAGCTACACCTCTGAACTAGCGGGGGGGCCGGGGGAGACCCAGTACTTC. Translating gives CASSYTSELAGGPGETQYF. The rearrangement links TRBV5-8 to TRBJ2-5, with 13 bases that match TRBD2. J gave up 5 bases and V 3 bases, and 16 bases lay outside the gene matches. This CDR3 has 19 amino acids. Germline V lookup: CDR1 SGHTS, CDR2 YDEGEE.

The chain is built from TRBV7-9 and TRBJ1-1; D remains unclear. Per the germline V gene, CDR1 is SEHNR and CDR2 is FQNEAQ (reference sequence). Trimming took off 0 bases at V and 4 bases at J, with 12 bases between the two ends. The CDR3 length is 15 residues. The CDR3 bases are TGTGCCAGCAGCTTAGCGCCAACAGACCGCACTGAAGCTTTCTTT. As protein: CASSLAPTDRTEAFF.

The chain recombines TRBV5-1 with TRBJ1-1; D perhaps matches TRBD1 (5 bases). Germline CDR1 reads SGHRS; CDR2 reads YFSETQ. The CDR3 loop spans 14 amino acids. V lost 2 bases to trimming and J lost 4 bases, with 12 bases between them. The CDR3 reads CASSLKQEATEAFF. The CDR3 DNA reads as TGCGCCAGCAGCTTAAAACAGGAGGCCACTGAAGCTTTCTTT.

V gene TRBV7-2 combines with J gene TRBJ2-1; TRBD2 is a possible D gene (5 bases). CDR1 and CDR2 from the germline V gene are SGHTA and FQGNSA. CDR3 length: 17 amino acids. V was trimmed by 4 bases and J by 4 bases, leaving 20 bases between them. The CDR3 here is CASSSQASRATYNEQFF. For the CDR3, the DNA is TGTGCCAGCAGCTCCCAAGCTTCGCGGGCGACGTACAATGAGCAGTTCTTC.

The CDR3 DNA reads as TGTGCCAGCAGTTTCTACACTGACAGGGAAGAGACCCAGTACTTC. Residues: CASSFYTDREETQYF. This chain connects TRBV28 to TRBJ2-5; 7 bases map to TRBD1. CDR1 is MDHEN, CDR2 SYDVKM, per germline. After removal of 3 bases from V and 3 bases from J, the junction contained 7 bases not matched to a gene. The CDR3 is 15 residues long.

The V gene is TRBV2, the J gene TRBJ2-2; D unresolved. CDR3 length: 13 amino acids. Germline values: CDR1 SNHLY, CDR2 FYNNEI. V lost 8 bases and J lost 2, with 9 bases in between. The CDR3 DNA reads as TGTGCCAGCCTTAATTATAACACCGGGGAGCTGTTTTTT. Encoded protein: CASLNYNTGELFF. Drawing the rest from reference TRBV2 and TRBJ2-2, the complete variable domain is EPEVTQTPSHQVTQMGQEVILRCVPISNHLYFYWYRQILGQKVEFLVSFYNNEISEKSEIFDDQFSVERPDGSNFTLKIRSTKLEDSAMYFCASLNYNTGELFFGEGSRLTVL.

The gene calls are TRBV6-5 and TRBJ2-2; D possibly uses TRBD1 or TRBD2 (5 bases each). The CDR3 is 13 amino acids. Germline V gene sequence: CDR1 MNHEY, CDR2 SVGAGI. V was shortened by 6 bases and J by 2 bases, with 7 bases between the two germline ends. The CDR3, as DNA: TGTGCCAGCAGCCGGGACAACACCGGGGAGCTGTTTTTT. Translated, it gives CASSRDNTGELFF.

The chain combines TRBV9 with TRBJ2-3; a weak D match, TRBD1 (5 bases). Germline CDR1 SGDLS, CDR2 YYNGEE. V was shortened by 4 bases and J by 4 bases, with 22 bases between the two germline ends. This CDR3 has 17 residues. CDR3 nucleotides: TGTGCCAGCAGCCTACGAGGTTTAGGGGTGGCACCAGATACGCAGTATTTT. This translates into CASSLRGLGVAPDTQYF.

This clone has only one observation. The chain uses TRBV19 and TRBJ1-1; D is undetermined. The germline gives CDR1 LNHDA, CDR2 SQIVND (reference sequence). V lost 4 bases and J lost 5, with 11 bases in between. CDR3 length: 13 amino acids. The CDR3 DNA follows: TGTGCCAGTAGTACCCGCGGTAGTACTGAAGCTTTCTTT. Amino acid sequence: CASSTRGSTEAFF.